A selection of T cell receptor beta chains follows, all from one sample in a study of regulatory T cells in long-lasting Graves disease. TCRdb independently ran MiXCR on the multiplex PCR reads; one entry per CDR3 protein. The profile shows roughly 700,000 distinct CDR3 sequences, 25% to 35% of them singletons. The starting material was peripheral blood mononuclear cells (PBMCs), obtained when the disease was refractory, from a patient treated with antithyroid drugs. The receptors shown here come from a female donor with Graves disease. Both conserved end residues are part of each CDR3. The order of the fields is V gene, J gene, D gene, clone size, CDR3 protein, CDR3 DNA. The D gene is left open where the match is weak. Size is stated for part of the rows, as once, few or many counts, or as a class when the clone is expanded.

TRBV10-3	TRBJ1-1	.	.	CATSRQQAEAFF	TGTGCCACCAGTAGACAGCAGGCTGAAGCTTTCTTT
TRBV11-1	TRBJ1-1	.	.	CASREAGVGSEAFF	TGTGCCAGCAGGGAGGCCGGGGTTGGATCTGAAGCTTTCTTT
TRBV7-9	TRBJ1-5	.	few	CASSSPGDDQPQHF	TGTGCCAGCAGCTCGCCAGGGGACGATCAGCCCCAGCATTTT
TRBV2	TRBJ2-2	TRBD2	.	CASSAIAGAGELFF	TGTGCCAGCAGTGCGATAGCGGGAGCTGGGGAGCTGTTTTTT
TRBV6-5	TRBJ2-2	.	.	CASSYGGYTGELFF	TGTGCCAGCAGTTACGGCGGGTACACCGGGGAGCTGTTTTTT
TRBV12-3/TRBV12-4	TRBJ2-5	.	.	CASSYRGLGTQYF	TGTGCCAGCAGTTACAGGGGACTGGGGACCCAGTACTTC
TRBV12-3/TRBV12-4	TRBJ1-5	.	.	CASSAKANQPQHF	TGTGCCAGCAGTGCTAAAGCCAATCAGCCCCAGCATTTT
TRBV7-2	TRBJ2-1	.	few	CASSLGGGAPQFF	TGTGCCAGCAGCTTAGGAGGGGGAGCCCCGCAGTTCTTC
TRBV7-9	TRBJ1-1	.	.	CASTFGNRANTEAFF	TGTGCCAGCACCTTTGGGAACAGGGCGAACACTGAAGCTTTCTTT
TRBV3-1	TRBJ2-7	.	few	CASSQKMGLWGRVGTYEQYF	TGTGCCAGCAGCCAAAAGATGGGACTCTGGGGAAGAGTAGGAACCTACGAGCAGTACTTC
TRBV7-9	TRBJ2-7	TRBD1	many	CASSARGTGLGEQYF	TGTGCCAGCAGCGCCCGGGGGACAGGGCTTGGAGAGCAGTACTTC
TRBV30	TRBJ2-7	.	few	CAWSVWRANEQYF	TGTGCCTGGAGTGTATGGCGGGCGAACGAGCAGTACTTC
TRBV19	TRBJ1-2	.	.	CASSMQRGHYGYTF	TGTGCCAGTAGTATGCAACGGGGTCACTATGGCTACACCTTC
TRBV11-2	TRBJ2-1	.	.	CASSLDRRIEQFF	TGTGCCAGCAGCTTAGATCGACGAATTGAGCAGTTCTTC
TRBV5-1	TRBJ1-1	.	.	CASSLGATDMNTEAFF	TGCGCCAGCAGCTTGGGGGCGACAGATATGAACACTGAAGCTTTCTTT
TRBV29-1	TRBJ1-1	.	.	CSVAGTEDTEAFF	TGCAGCGTTGCCGGGACCGAAGACACTGAAGCTTTCTTT